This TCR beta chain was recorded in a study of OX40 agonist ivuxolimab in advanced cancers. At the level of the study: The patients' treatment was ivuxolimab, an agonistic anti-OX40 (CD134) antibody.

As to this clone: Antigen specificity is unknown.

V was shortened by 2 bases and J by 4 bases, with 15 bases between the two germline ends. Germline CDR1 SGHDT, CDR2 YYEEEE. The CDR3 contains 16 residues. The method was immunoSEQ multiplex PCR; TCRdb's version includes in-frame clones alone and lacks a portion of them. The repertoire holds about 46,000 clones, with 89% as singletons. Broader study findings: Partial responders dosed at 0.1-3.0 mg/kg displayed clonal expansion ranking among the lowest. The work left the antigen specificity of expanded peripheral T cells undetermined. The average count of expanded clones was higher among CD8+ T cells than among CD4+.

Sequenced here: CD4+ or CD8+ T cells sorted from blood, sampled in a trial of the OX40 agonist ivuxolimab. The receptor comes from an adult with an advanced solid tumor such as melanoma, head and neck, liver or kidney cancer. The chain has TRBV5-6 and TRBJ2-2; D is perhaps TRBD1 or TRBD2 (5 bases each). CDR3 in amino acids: CASSFGSRGFTGELFF. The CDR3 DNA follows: TGTGCCAGCAGCTTCGGCTCTCGGGGCTTCACCGGGGAGCTGTTTTTT.